The rows below give T cell receptor beta chains drawn from one sample of a study of shared clonotypes between healthy human individuals. Clones were sequenced by immunoSEQ multiplex PCR, and TCRdb holds only the in-frame ones, with some missing. The sample comprises about 680,000 clones, 90% to 95% of which are singletons, and roughly 22% rests with the top ten. The sample was naive CD8+ T cells sorted from blood. The source of these receptors is a man between 25 and 39 years old in good health. The CDR3 runs from the conserved cysteine through the conserved F or W. Each record gives: J gene, clone size, V gene, CDR3 length, D gene, CDR3 protein, CDR3 DNA. The D gene is left open where the match is weak. The size of a clone is reported for some rows only, either as once, few or many, or as a class for expanded clones.

j_gene: TRBJ2-7
abundance: .
v_gene: TRBV7-9
len: 13
d_gene: .
CDR3aa: CASSPGQSYEQYF
CDR3nt: TGTGCCAGCAGCCCCGGACAGTCCTACGAGCAGTACTTC

j_gene: TRBJ2-7
abundance: .
v_gene: TRBV2
len: 14
d_gene: TRBD1
CDR3aa: CASRPGTGDYEQYF
CDR3nt: TGTGCCAGCAGACCCGGGACAGGGGACTACGAGCAGTACTTC

j_gene: TRBJ2-1
abundance: .
v_gene: TRBV7-9
len: 15
d_gene: .
CDR3aa: CASSLTRGTYNEQFF
CDR3nt: TGTGCCAGCAGCTTAACCCGGGGTACCTACAATGAGCAGTTCTTC

j_gene: TRBJ2-6
abundance: .
v_gene: TRBV21-1
len: 15
d_gene: .
CDR3aa: CASSCHCSGANVLTF
CDR3nt: TGTGCCAGCAGCTGTCATTGCTCTGGGGCCAACGTCCTGACTTTC

j_gene: TRBJ2-7
abundance: .
v_gene: TRBV7-9
len: 15
d_gene: .
CDR3aa: CASSLSPTGGYEQYF
CDR3nt: TGTGCCAGCAGCTTATCCCCGACCGGGGGATACGAGCAGTACTTC

j_gene: TRBJ2-1
abundance: .
v_gene: TRBV7-2
len: 13
d_gene: .
CDR3aa: CASLGSGHDEQFF
CDR3nt: TGTGCCAGCTTGGGGTCGGGACATGATGAGCAGTTCTTC

j_gene: TRBJ2-7
abundance: once
v_gene: TRBV5-4
len: 16
d_gene: .
CDR3aa: CASSSPSNDPSYEQYF
CDR3nt: TGTGCCAGCAGCTCCCCCTCCAATGACCCATCCTACGAGCAGTACTTC

j_gene: TRBJ1-5
abundance: .
v_gene: TRBV4-3
len: 14
d_gene: .
CDR3aa: CASSLHRKGQPQHF
CDR3nt: TGCGCCAGCAGCCTTCACAGGAAAGGTCAGCCCCAGCATTTT

j_gene: TRBJ2-2
abundance: .
v_gene: TRBV19
len: 14
d_gene: .
CDR3aa: CASSPGANTGELFF
CDR3nt: TGTGCCAGTAGTCCAGGGGCGAACACCGGGGAGCTGTTTTTT

j_gene: TRBJ2-7
abundance: .
v_gene: TRBV4-1
len: 16
d_gene: .
CDR3aa: CASSQGTLDPSYEQYF
CDR3nt: TGCGCCAGCAGCCAAGGGACGCTGGATCCTTCCTACGAGCAGTACTTC

j_gene: TRBJ2-5
abundance: .
v_gene: TRBV25-1
len: 12
d_gene: TRBD2
CDR3aa: CGTSGSGETQYF
CDR3nt: TGTGGGACTAGCGGGAGTGGAGAGACCCAGTACTTC

j_gene: TRBJ2-1
abundance: .
v_gene: TRBV6-5
len: 15
d_gene: TRBD1
CDR3aa: CASSPRQGIMNEQFF
CDR3nt: TGTGCCAGCAGCCCCAGACAGGGTATAATGAATGAGCAGTTCTTC

j_gene: TRBJ1-1
abundance: .
v_gene: TRBV7-8
len: 16
d_gene: .
CDR3aa: CASSPGGVLMNTEAFF
CDR3nt: TGTGCCAGCAGCCCCGGGGGTGTACTGATGAACACTGAAGCTTTCTTT

j_gene: TRBJ2-3
abundance: .
v_gene: TRBV13
len: 17
d_gene: TRBD1
CDR3aa: CASSSPRGGGHTDTQYF
CDR3nt: TGTGCCAGCAGCTCCCCCCGAGGGGGCGGCCACACAGATACGCAGTATTTT

j_gene: TRBJ2-1
abundance: .
v_gene: TRBV6-5
len: 15
d_gene: .
CDR3aa: CASSYSRAVQHEQFF
CDR3nt: TGTGCCAGCAGTTACTCCCGCGCGGTACAACATGAGCAGTTCTTC

j_gene: TRBJ2-1
abundance: .
v_gene: TRBV4-3
len: 15
d_gene: .
CDR3aa: CASSQDRGHINEQFF
CDR3nt: TGCGCCAGCAGCCAAGATCGGGGCCACATCAATGAGCAGTTCTTC

j_gene: TRBJ1-4
abundance: many
v_gene: TRBV6-5
len: 16
d_gene: TRBD1
CDR3aa: CASSSENRGVGEKLFF
CDR3nt: TGTGCCAGCAGTTCAGAGAACAGGGGAGTGGGTGAAAAACTGTTTTTT

j_gene: TRBJ2-7
abundance: once
v_gene: TRBV27
len: 12
d_gene: .
CDR3aa: CASSDRLGVQYF
CDR3nt: TGTGCCAGCAGTGACCGGCTAGGGGTCCAGTACTTC

j_gene: TRBJ2-5
abundance: .
v_gene: TRBV27
len: 16
d_gene: .
CDR3aa: CASSLWAGVYRETQYF
CDR3nt: TGTGCCAGCAGTTTGTGGGCAGGGGTCTACCGAGAGACCCAGTACTTC

j_gene: TRBJ1-5
abundance: once
v_gene: TRBV2
len: 17
d_gene: .
CDR3aa: CASSLAVGQGSNQPQHF
CDR3nt: TGTGCCAGCAGTTTGGCTGTGGGGCAAGGAAGCAATCAGCCCCAGCATTTT

j_gene: TRBJ2-3
abundance: .
v_gene: TRBV19
len: 15
d_gene: .
CDR3aa: CASSIGDGYTDTQYF
CDR3nt: TGTGCCAGTAGTATCGGGGACGGATACACAGATACGCAGTATTTT

j_gene: TRBJ2-1
abundance: .
v_gene: TRBV7-9
len: 17
d_gene: TRBD2
CDR3aa: CASSDGTSGQKYNEQFF
CDR3nt: TGTGCCAGCAGCGATGGGACTAGCGGACAAAAATACAATGAGCAGTTCTTC

j_gene: TRBJ2-1
abundance: .
v_gene: TRBV7-9
len: 14
d_gene: .
CDR3aa: CASSLAVQRDEQFF
CDR3nt: TGTGCCAGCAGCTTGGCGGTCCAAAGGGATGAGCAGTTCTTC

j_gene: TRBJ2-7
abundance: .
v_gene: TRBV11-2
len: 14
d_gene: TRBD2
CDR3aa: CASSLGPSGYEQYF
CDR3nt: TGTGCCAGCAGCTTAGGCCCTAGCGGCTACGAGCAGTACTTC

j_gene: TRBJ2-3
abundance: .
v_gene: TRBV7-8
len: 15
d_gene: .
CDR3aa: CASSSGASGTDTQYF
CDR3nt: TGTGCCAGCAGCTCCGGGGCTAGCGGCACAGATACGCAGTATTTT

j_gene: TRBJ2-5
abundance: .
v_gene: TRBV7-8
len: 14
d_gene: .
CDR3aa: CASSFPGPLETQYF
CDR3nt: TGTGCCAGCAGCTTCCCGGGCCCTCTAGAGACCCAGTACTTC

j_gene: TRBJ1-5
abundance: .
v_gene: TRBV6-1
len: 14
d_gene: .
CDR3aa: CASGPRGFNQPQHF
CDR3nt: TGTGCCAGCGGTCCGCGGGGTTTCAATCAGCCCCAGCATTTT

j_gene: TRBJ1-1
abundance: .
v_gene: TRBV5-4
len: 13
d_gene: .
CDR3aa: CAVNRGSNTEAFF
CDR3nt: TGTGCCGTGAATAGGGGGTCGAACACTGAAGCTTTCTTT

j_gene: TRBJ2-4
abundance: .
v_gene: TRBV6-5
len: 16
d_gene: .
CDR3aa: CASSYDKILAKNIQYF
CDR3nt: TGTGCCAGCAGTTATGACAAGATTCTAGCCAAAAACATTCAGTACTTC

j_gene: TRBJ2-7
abundance: .
v_gene: TRBV5-6
len: 13
d_gene: .
CDR3aa: CASSLVSSYEQYF
CDR3nt: TGTGCCAGCAGCTTGGTCAGCTCCTACGAGCAGTACTTC

j_gene: TRBJ2-5
abundance: .
v_gene: TRBV30
len: 13
d_gene: TRBD2
CDR3aa: CAWSGGGQETQYF
CDR3nt: TGTGCCTGGTCCGGGGGGGGACAAGAGACCCAGTACTTC

j_gene: TRBJ2-1
abundance: .
v_gene: TRBV9
len: 15
d_gene: .
CDR3aa: CASSVTLEEHNEQFF
CDR3nt: TGTGCCAGCAGCGTCACCCTCGAGGAACACAATGAGCAGTTCTTC

j_gene: TRBJ2-7
abundance: .
v_gene: TRBV21-1
len: 16
d_gene: .
CDR3aa: CASSRGVKGWRLEQYF
CDR3nt: TGTGCCAGCAGCCGAGGAGTCAAGGGTTGGCGTCTCGAGCAGTACTTC

j_gene: TRBJ1-1
abundance: .
v_gene: TRBV6-1
len: 14
d_gene: .
CDR3aa: CASSERLWRTEAFF
CDR3nt: TGTGCCAGCAGTGAGCGACTGTGGAGGACTGAAGCTTTCTTT